These 25 T cell receptor beta chains were sequenced from one sample in a study of blood T cells in healthy people across ages. For the second PCR, which ran for roughly 7 to 11 cycles, a sample-barcoded 5' primer and a J-beta primer mix were used. Using its own MiXCR run on the 5' RACE reads, TCRdb lists one record per CDR3 protein. The data hold 780,000 or so distinct CDR3 sequences, with around half observed a single time. Sequenced sample: blood. These receptors were obtained from a man older than 75 in good health.

V gene TRBV12-3 or TRBV12-4 combines with J gene TRBJ2-1; 8 positions agree with TRBD2. Trimming at V came to 5 bases and at J to 2 bases, leaving 8 bases not matched to a gene. The CDR3 spans 16 residues. DNA of the CDR3: TGTGCCAGCAGTCCCGCGGGAGGAGGGCCCTACAATGAGCAGTTCTTC. It is translated as CASSPAGGGPYNEQFF.

The V gene is TRBV28, the J gene TRBJ1-2; D uncertain. The CDR3 has 13 residues. In germline, CDR1 is MDHEN, CDR2 SYDVKM. Trimming left V 4 bases short and J 2 bases short, with 8 bases between. Here the CDR3 reads CASSSNLNYGYTF. CDR3 DNA sequence: TGTGCCAGCAGTTCCAACCTCAACTATGGCTACACCTTC.

The sample holds a few counts of this clonotype. The V call is TRBV3-1, the J call TRBJ2-4; the match to TRBD2 covers 7 bases. J lost 0 bases, V lost 0 bases, and 8 bases had no gene match. CDR1 is LGHDT, CDR2 YNNKEL, per germline (reference sequence). This CDR3 region has 18 residues. CDR3 residues: CASSQDADAGVAKNIQYF. The DNA of the CDR3 is TGTGCCAGCAGCCAAGATGCTGACGCGGGGGTAGCCAAAAACATTCAGTACTTC.

The chain employs TRBV20-1 and TRBJ2-7; the match to TRBD2 covers 12 bases. The CDR3 runs 14 residues. The trim removed 6 bases at V and 3 bases at J, leaving 6 bases unmatched. Germline values: CDR1 DFQATT, CDR2 SNEGSKA (reference sequence). CDR3 bases: TGCAGTGCATCTGGACTAGCGGGGAACTACGAGCAGTACTTC. As protein: CSASGLAGNYEQYF.

This clonotype showed up just a few times. The J gene is TRBJ2-4, the V gene TRBV20-1; D not resolved. The J call is doubtful: the DNA matches TRBJ2-7 better. The CDR3 contains 17 residues. Germline V gene lookup returns CDR1 DFQATT and CDR2 SNEGSKA (reference sequence). The CDR3 sequence: CSARSSVGVINPYEQYF. In DNA, the CDR3 is TGCAGTGCTAGATCCTCGGTTGGTGTTATTAACCCCTACGAGCAGTACTTC.

Many counts were recorded for this clonotype. V usage is TRBV11-2 and J usage is TRBJ2-7, with a possible D match to TRBD2 (5 bases). The CDR3 extends over 14 amino acids. V was shortened by 1 base and J by 7 bases, with 14 bases between the two germline ends. Germline CDR1 and CDR2: SGHAT and FQNNGV. The CDR3 DNA reads TGTGCCAGCAGCTTAGTTCGCGGAGGAGGAGAGCAGTACTTC. Translation: CASSLVRGGGEQYF.

The chain carries TRBV12-3 or TRBV12-4 and TRBJ1-3, with no clear D. This CDR3 comprises 11 residues. The V end was cut by 7 bases, the J end by 3 bases, with 4 bases between. The DNA for the CDR3 is TGTGCCAGCACCCATGGAAACACCATATATTTT. It yields the protein CASTHGNTIYF.

The chain employs TRBV6-4 and TRBJ1-1, with D maybe TRBD1 (6 bases). The CDR3 contains 14 residues. V dropped 6 bases and J dropped 7 bases, with 18 bases sitting between them. Germline CDR1 reads MRHNA; CDR2 reads SNTAGT. As DNA, the CDR3 is TGTGCCAGCAGGCCGGGACAATACGGAGGTGAAGCTTTCTTT. As protein: CASRPGQYGGEAFF.

CDR3 sequence: CASSLGPMGAGSTDTQYF. The CDR3 DNA reads as TGCGCCAGCAGCTTGGGCCCCATGGGAGCGGGAAGCACAGATACGCAGTATTTT. The rearrangement links TRBV5-1 to TRBJ2-3, with 7 bases lining up with TRBD2. V dropped 0 bases and J dropped 0; count of bases not matched to a gene: 10. Germline loops: CDR1 SGHRS, CDR2 YFSETQ. This CDR3 spans 18 amino acids.

The rearrangement joins TRBV6-5 to TRBJ2-7; D remains ambiguous. Trimming removed 5 bases at V and 5 bases at J, with 13 bases between. The CDR3 contains 13 residues. The V gene's germline CDR1 is MNHEY and CDR2 SVGAGI. The DNA of the CDR3 is TGTGCCAGCAGTATACGGCCGAGCAACGAGCAGTACTTC. It encodes CASSIRPSNEQYF.

This clonotype showed up just a few times. The J gene is TRBJ2-7, the V gene TRBV7-3; D possibly matches TRBD1 or TRBD2 (5 bases each). With 2 bases removed from V and 1 base from J, the gap between germline ends came to 12 bases. Germline CDR1 reads SGHTA; CDR2 reads FQGTGA. CDR3 length: 15 amino acids. CDR3 coding DNA: TGTGCCAGCAGCTTACTACTTTGGGGGTCCTACGAGCAGTACTTC. Translating gives CASSLLLWGSYEQYF.

This clonotype was counted a few times. This rearrangement joins TRBV2 to TRBJ2-1; TRBD2 agrees at 9 bases. V dropped 0 bases and J dropped 15; count of bases not matched to a gene: 12. The CDR3 is made up of 15 amino acids. CDR1 is SNHLY and CDR2 is FYNNEI in the germline V gene. The CDR3 nucleotides read TGTGCCAGCAGTGAAGCTGGGGCTAGCGGGGCGGGGCGGTTCTTC. This codes for CASSEAGASGAGRFF.

The V and J genes are TRBV20-1 and TRBJ2-3; 8 positions match TRBD2. V lost 8 bases and J lost 6; bases outside the gene matches: 16. The CDR3 totals 15 residues. Germline V gene data show CDR1 as DFQATT and CDR2 as SNEGSKA (reference sequence). This CDR3 is CSSRGAREGRDTQYF. CDR3 bases: TGCAGTTCCAGAGGTGCCCGGGAGGGCCGGGATACGCAGTATTTT.

This clonotype was observed many times. The chain joins TRBV7-3 to TRBJ2-6; possibly TRBD2 for D (5 bases). V lost 5 bases to trimming and J lost 4 bases, with 21 bases between them. This CDR3 has 18 residues. Per germline, CDR1 SGHTA and CDR2 FQGTGA. In DNA, the CDR3 is TGTGCCAGCAGCCCCTCTGACGCGGGCTTTATGGGGGCCAACGTCCTGACTTTC. Amino acids: CASSPSDAGFMGANVLTF.

This rearrangement joins TRBV5-1 to TRBJ1-1; the match to TRBD1 covers 12 bases. Germline V lookup: CDR1 SGHRS, CDR2 YFSETQ. CDR3 length: 17 residues. V shed 10 bases and J 3 bases; nucleotides not matched to a gene: 16. In nucleotides, the CDR3 is TGCGCCTCGTTTCCCGGGACAGGGGGCCCGGAGGACACTGAAGCTTTCTTT. Translating it yields CASFPGTGGPEDTEAFF.

The rearrangement links TRBV5-1 to TRBJ1-1; D might be TRBD1 (6 bases). The germline V and J ends were trimmed by 3 bases and 5 bases, with 14 bases remaining between them. Per the germline V gene, CDR1 is SGHRS and CDR2 is YFSETQ. This CDR3 region has 14 residues. The chain's CDR3 is CASSSSGAVTEAFF. Here the CDR3 DNA reads TGCGCCAGCAGCTCTTCAGGGGCGGTGACTGAAGCTTTCTTT.

This chain joins TRBV4-3 and TRBJ2-7, with D possibly being TRBD1 or TRBD2 (5 bases each). The V end lost 8 bases, the J end lost 0 bases, and 20 bases lay between the germline ends. Germline V gene data show CDR1 as LGHNA and CDR2 as YSLEER. The CDR3 has 16 residues. The CDR3 spells CASQEVHGTSSYEQYF. The DNA of the CDR3 is TGCGCCAGCCAAGAGGTCCATGGGACCAGCTCCTACGAGCAGTACTTC.

J is TRBJ2-1 and V is TRBV3-1, with 7 bases matching TRBD1. V lost 2 bases to trimming and J lost 12 bases; unmatched junction nucleotides: 10. The CDR3 has 14 residues. CDR1 and CDR2 from the germline V gene are LGHDT and YNNKEL (reference sequence). In DNA, the CDR3 is TGTGCCAGCAGCCAACTACAGGGGCGGAGTGGGCAGTTCTTC. Protein: CASSQLQGRSGQFF.

The chain couples TRBV12-3 or TRBV12-4 to TRBJ2-7, with TRBD1 identical over 9 bases. V lost 8 bases and J lost 5; bases outside the gene matches: 4. CDR3 length: 12 amino acids. CDR3 DNA sequence: TGTGCCAGCGTGACAGGGGGAGACGAGCAGTACTTC. It encodes CASVTGGDEQYF.

The V gene is TRBV13, the J gene TRBJ2-4; TRBD1 agrees at 7 bases. This CDR3 spans 15 amino acids. Per germline, CDR1 PRHDT and CDR2 FYEKMQ (reference sequence). The V gene end was trimmed by 5 bases and the J gene end by 13 bases; junction bases not matched to a gene: 17. The CDR3 region is CASSTTGSTPSEQYF. In nucleotides, the CDR3 is TGTGCCAGCAGCACGACAGGGTCCACGCCGTCAGAGCAGTACTTC.

This sequence joins TRBV20-1 and TRBJ2-7; D may be TRBD2 (7 bases). The germline V gene has CDR1 DFQATT and CDR2 SNEGSKA (reference sequence). V lost 6 bases and J 6 bases, leaving 27 bases between the germline ends. This CDR3 has 16 amino acids. CDR3 protein: CSARPSGAPSRGEQYF. The CDR3 coding sequence is TGCAGTGCCCGTCCTAGCGGAGCACCCAGCAGGGGCGAGCAGTACTTC.

The rearrangement links TRBV20-1 to TRBJ1-2, with D unclear. V was cut by 5 bases and J by 5 bases, with 15 bases left in between. From germline, CDR1 is DFQATT and CDR2 SNEGSKA (reference sequence). The CDR3 consists of 13 residues. The CDR3 loop reads CSAFLFDLYGYTF. The CDR3 nucleotides are TGCAGTGCTTTCTTATTTGACCTTTATGGCTACACCTTC.

The chain joins TRBV9 to TRBJ2-5; 12 bases are shared with TRBD2. The germline gives CDR1 SGDLS, CDR2 YYNGEE. Trimming at V came to 4 bases and at J to 11 bases, leaving 12 bases not matched to a gene. CDR3 length equals 15 residues. CDR3 loop: CASSMTSGGGNEQYF. Written as DNA, the CDR3 is TGTGCCAGCAGCATGACTAGCGGGGGTGGGAATGAGCAGTACTTC. Combining the CDR3 with reference TRBV9 and TRBJ2-5 gives the whole variable domain DSGVTQTPKHLITATGQRVTLRCSPRSGDLSVYWYQQSLDQGLQFLIQYYNGEERAKGNILERFSAQQFPDLHSELNLSSLELGDSALYFCASSMTSGGGNEQYFGPGTRLLVL.

The chain combines TRBV20-1 with TRBJ1-2; the match to TRBD1 covers 7 bases. CDR3 length: 14 amino acids. After removal of 6 bases from V and 2 bases from J, the junction contained 9 bases not matched to a gene. Germline-derived CDR1 and CDR2 are DFQATT and SNEGSKA (reference sequence). The CDR3 nucleotides read TGCAGTGCAACTTCGACAGGGACCAACTATGGCTACACCTTC. Residues: CSATSTGTNYGYTF.

The rearrangement links TRBV9 to TRBJ2-4; 10 nucleotides match TRBD1. The J call may be in error: the DNA end matches TRBJ2-7 better. The CDR3 covers 16 residues. Germline CDR1 SGDLS, CDR2 YYNGEE. CDR3 nucleotides: TGTGCCAGCAGTGTAAGGGACAGGGGTGCCTTCTACGAGCAGTACTTC. Its translation: CASSVRDRGAFYEQYF.